Listed below are T cell receptor beta chains from one sample, sequenced in a study of blood T cell repertoires in COVID-19. Clones were read by immunoSEQ multiplex PCR, and TCRdb kept only the in-frame ones, dropping some. The sample lists 330,000 or so clones, around nine tenths occurring once. What was sequenced was PBMCs or T cells enriched from blood (not recorded which). The receptors derive from a woman aged 25 to 45 who had been exposed to COVID-19. The CDR3 runs from the conserved cysteine through the conserved F or W. D genes are given only for firm matches. The listing skips clone size in some rows; elsewhere it reads once, few, many or a size class.

TRBD1	TRBV11-3	-	TRBJ1-4	TGTGCCAGCAGCCAGGGGGTTCTTGCAACTAATGAAAAACTGTTTTTT	CASSQGVLATNEKLFF
TRBD1	TRBV2	once	TRBJ1-5	TGTGCCAGCAGTGACCATTTAGGGACAGGAGGCACTCAGCCCCAGCATTTT	CASSDHLGTGGTQPQHF
TRBD1	TRBV5-4	many	TRBJ2-2	TGTGCCAGCAGCTCCGACAGGGGGCCGGTCACCGGGGAGCTGTTTTTT	CASSSDRGPVTGELFF
-	TRBV6-1	-	TRBJ2-1	TGTGCCAGCAGTGAAGGGGCGGGGAACCAACTCTTC	CASSEGAGNQLF
TRBD2	TRBV9	-	TRBJ2-1	TGTGCCAGCAGCGTTGGGACTAGCGGGAGCTCCTACAATGAGCAGTTCTTC	CASSVGTSGSSYNEQFF
TRBD2	TRBV28	-	TRBJ2-3	TGTGCCAGCAGTTCCCCGACCCTAGCGGGAGGGGCAGATACGCAGTATTTT	CASSSPTLAGGADTQYF
TRBD1	TRBV19	few	TRBJ1-2	TGTGCCAGTAACAACGACAGGGGTTCCTATGGCTACACCTTC	CASNNDRGSYGYTF
TRBD2	TRBV9	-	TRBJ2-5	TGTGCCAGCAGCCCCCGGGGGGGTGGAGAGACCCAGTACTTC	CASSPRGGGETQYF
-	TRBV29-1	-	TRBJ2-7	TGCAGCGCCGGTACTAGCACGTACTCCTACGAGCAGTACTTC	CSAGTSTYSYEQYF
TRBD1	TRBV28	-	TRBJ2-7	TGTGCCAGCAGGCCCTTGGGGCAGGGGGCAGCCTACGAGCAGTACTTC	CASRPLGQGAAYEQYF
TRBD1	TRBV7-3	-	TRBJ1-1	TGTGCCAGCAGCGTCCGGGCAGGGGGCAATACTGAAGCTTTCTTT	CASSVRAGGNTEAFF
TRBD1	TRBV19	-	TRBJ2-4	TGTGCCAGTAGCTGGACCGGGACAGGAAGAGCCAAAAACATTCAGTACTTC	CASSWTGTGRAKNIQYF
TRBD2	TRBV7-2	-	TRBJ2-7	TGTGCCAGCAGCCCAGGGCGGGAGGCCCTCTCCTACGAGCAGTACTTC	CASSPGREALSYEQYF
TRBD1	TRBV5-1	once	TRBJ2-2	TGCGCCAGCAGCCCGGACAGGCCCAACACCGGGGAGCTGTTTTTT	CASSPDRPNTGELFF
-	TRBV5-6	-	TRBJ1-2	TGTGCCAGCAGCTATTTGGATTATCAAAGGAGCTATGGCTACACCTTC	CASSYLDYQRSYGYTF
TRBD1	TRBV2	-	TRBJ2-5	TGTGCCAGCAGCAGGACAGGGGTCGCCCAAGAGACCCAGTACTTC	CASSRTGVAQETQYF
-	TRBV25-1	-	TRBJ1-6	TGTGCCAGCACGGGCAGGGGATCGTCACCCCTCCACTTT	CASTGRGSSPLHF
TRBD1	TRBV28	-	TRBJ1-1	TGTGCCAGCAGTATTCATACAGGGGGGACTGAAGCTTTCTTT	CASSIHTGGTEAFF
-	TRBV5-1	-	TRBJ1-5	TGCGCCAGCAGCTTGGGACAGTTTCAGCCCCAGCATTTT	CASSLGQFQPQHF
TRBD2	TRBV7-9	-	TRBJ2-3	TGTGCCAGCAGCTCGCCTAGCGGGAAAATCACAGATACGCAGTATTTT	CASSSPSGKITDTQYF
TRBD2	TRBV6-5	-	TRBJ2-5	TGTGCCACCGGAAGCGGGAGTGGGGAGACCCAGTACTTC	CATGSGSGETQYF
-	TRBV5-6	-	TRBJ2-1	TGTGCCAGCAGCTTCCGCGTAGTTTTCTCCTACAATGAGCAGTTCTTC	CASSFRVVFSYNEQFF
TRBD2	TRBV5-1	once	TRBJ2-5	TGCGCCAGCAGCCTGTATAGCGGGAGAGAAGAGACCCAGTACTTC	CASSLYSGREETQYF
-	TRBV7-2	-	TRBJ1-1	TGTGCCAGCAGCTTAACGACATACACTGAAGCTTTCTTT	CASSLTTYTEAFF
-	TRBV7-2	-	TRBJ1-5	TGTGCCAGCAGCTACGAGAACAGGGTTAATCAGCCCCAGCATTTT	CASSYENRVNQPQHF
-	TRBV19	-	TRBJ1-2	TGTGCCAGTAGTCGGGAAGCTAACTATGGCTACACCTTC	CASSREANYGYTF
TRBD1	TRBV18	-	TRBJ1-3	TGTGCCAGCTCACCTTTCACAGGGGCCAACTCTGGAAACACCATATATTTT	CASSPFTGANSGNTIYF
-	TRBV6-2/TRBV6-3	-	TRBJ2-7	TGTGCCAGCAGTTACGCCTCGGAGGGGTCCGAGCAGTACTTC	CASSYASEGSEQYF
-	TRBV18	-	TRBJ2-7	TGTGCCAGCTCATACCCGGGACAAAACTACGAGCAGTACTTC	CASSYPGQNYEQYF
-	TRBV6-2/TRBV6-3	-	TRBJ2-7	TGTGCCAGCAGTTATTCGCGGAATACCTACGAGCAGTACTTC	CASSYSRNTYEQYF
TRBD1	TRBV10-1	few	TRBJ1-1	TGCGCCAGCAGTGACGGCAGGGGGATGAACACTGAAGCTTTCTTT	CASSDGRGMNTEAFF
-	TRBV5-1	-	TRBJ2-1	TGCGCCAGCAGCTTGGAACCTAGCTCCTACAATGAGCAGTTCTTC	CASSLEPSSYNEQFF
-	TRBV30	-	TRBJ1-5	TGTGCCTGGGCTCCGGGCCGGGGGGATCAGCCCCAGCATTTT	CAWAPGRGDQPQHF
TRBD1	TRBV19	-	TRBJ1-5	TGTGCCAGTACCTCAGGACAGGGGTCCAATCAGCCCCAGCATTTT	CASTSGQGSNQPQHF
TRBD1	TRBV10-3	-	TRBJ2-3	TGTGCCATCAGTGATGGTAGGACAGGGGGCGATACGCAGTATTTT	CAISDGRTGGDTQYF
-	TRBV29-1	once	TRBJ2-1	TGCAGCATAGATACAGGGTCCCATGAGCAGTTCTTC	CSIDTGSHEQFF
-	TRBV28	-	TRBJ1-6	TGTGCCAGCAGTCCCCTAGAAGGCTGGTACTACGATTCACCCCTCCACTTT	CASSPLEGWYYDSPLHF
TRBD2	TRBV12-5	-	TRBJ2-7	TGTGCTAGTGGTCCTGGGGAGGGAACATCCTACGAGCAGTACTTC	CASGPGEGTSYEQYF
-	TRBV21-1	-	TRBJ1-1	TGTGCCAGCAGTCAGAAGCAGGTTAAAGCTTTCTTT	CASSQKQVKAFF
-	TRBV27	-	TRBJ2-5	TGTGCCAGCAGTTTGGGCCCTGGGCAGGTGGCGTTTGTGGGTGAAGAGACCCAGTACTTC	CASSLGPGQVAFVGEETQYF
TRBD2	TRBV2	once	TRBJ2-1	TGTGCCAGCAGTGTAGCGGGAGGGGTCGATGAGCAGTTCTTC	CASSVAGGVDEQFF
-	TRBV19	few	TRBJ1-6	TGTGCCAGTACCACGATGAGCTCCTATAATTCACCCCTCCACTTT	CASTTMSSYNSPLHF
TRBD1	TRBV9	-	TRBJ1-2	TGTGCCAGCAGCGTTCTAGGGACAGGGGGCAGGGCGAATGGCTACACCTTC	CASSVLGTGGRANGYTF
-	TRBV19	-	TRBJ1-6	TGTGCCAGTACCCGGGAGAGCTCCTATAATTCACCCCTCCACTTT	CASTRESSYNSPLHF
TRBD1	TRBV13	few	TRBJ1-1	TGTGCCAGCAGCCGGGGACAGGGGTTGAACACTGAAGCTTTCTTT	CASSRGQGLNTEAFF